This TCR beta chain was found in a study of Ad26.COV2.S vaccination and SARS-CoV-2 variants. For the study at large: Recipients of Ad26.COV2.S got it intramuscularly, once or twice 56 days apart. Study observations and caveats: Comparable non-spike TCR breadth was observed in vaccine and placebo recipients.

Treatment indicated: roughly 19 received Ad26.COV2.S at low or high dose, single or two shots; roughly 5 received placebo; per-sample allocation not given. Samples were taken on day 63 after the first vaccine or placebo injection. This clone was detected only a few times. The antigen is not known. Sequenced by immunoSEQ multiplex PCR; TCRdb stores in-frame clones only, minus some. The sample shows fewer than 800,000 clones, 80% to 90% of them seen only once. This receptor was obtained from a person aged 18-65 years who received the Ad26.COV2.S COVID-19 vaccine or a placebo. The material sequenced was peripheral blood, taken in a trial of Ad26.COV2.S vaccine versus placebo.

The CDR3 DNA reads as TGTGCCAGTAGTATGTTCTCTAGCGGGCGGCTCAGCTCCTACGAGCAGTACTTC. It yields the protein CASSMFSSGRLSSYEQYF. V and J are TRBV19 and TRBJ2-7; TRBD2 agrees at 8 bases. In germline, CDR1 is LNHDA, CDR2 SQIVND (reference sequence). V lost 3 bases and J lost 0; bases outside the gene matches: 13. This CDR3 is 18 amino acids long. Together with reference TRBV19 and TRBJ2-7, the CDR3 gives the full variable domain: DGGITQSPKYLFRKEGQNVTLSCEQNLNHDAMYWYRQDPGQGLRLIYYSQIVNDFQKGDIAEGYSVSREKKESFPLTVTSAQKNPTAFYLCASSMFSSGRLSSYEQYFGPGTRLTVT.